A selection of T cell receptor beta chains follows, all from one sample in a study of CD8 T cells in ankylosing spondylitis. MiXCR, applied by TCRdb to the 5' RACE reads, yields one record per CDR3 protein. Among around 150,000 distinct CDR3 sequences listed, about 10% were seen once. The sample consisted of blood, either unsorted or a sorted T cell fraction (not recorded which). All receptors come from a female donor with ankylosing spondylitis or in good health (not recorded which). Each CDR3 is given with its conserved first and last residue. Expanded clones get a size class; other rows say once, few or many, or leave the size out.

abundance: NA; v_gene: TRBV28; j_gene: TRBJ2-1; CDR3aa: CASRQGSNEQFF
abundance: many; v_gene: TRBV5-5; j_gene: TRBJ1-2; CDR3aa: CASSRTERTENYGYTF
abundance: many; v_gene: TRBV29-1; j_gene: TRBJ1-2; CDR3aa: CSAVAGNLGYTF
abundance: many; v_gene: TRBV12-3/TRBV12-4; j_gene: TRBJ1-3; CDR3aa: CASSFGVRGPESSGNTIYF
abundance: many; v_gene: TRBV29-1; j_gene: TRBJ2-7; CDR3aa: CSVRQGAYEQYF
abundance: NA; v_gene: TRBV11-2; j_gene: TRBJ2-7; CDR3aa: CASSERRRFYEQYF
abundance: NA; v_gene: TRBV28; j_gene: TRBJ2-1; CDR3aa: CASHAGVGENEQFF
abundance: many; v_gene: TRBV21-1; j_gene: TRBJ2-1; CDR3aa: CASSKRGQPSYNEQFF
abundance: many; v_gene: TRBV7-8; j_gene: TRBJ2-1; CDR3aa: CASSSIAGISYNEQFF
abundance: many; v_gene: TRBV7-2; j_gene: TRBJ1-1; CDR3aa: CASSLQLGEGTEAFF
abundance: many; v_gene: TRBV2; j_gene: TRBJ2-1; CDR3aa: CASTSGGPSYNEQFF
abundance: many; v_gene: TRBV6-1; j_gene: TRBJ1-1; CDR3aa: CASRNRDRTEAFF
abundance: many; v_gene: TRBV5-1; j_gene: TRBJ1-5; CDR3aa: CASSSDSTTTLHF
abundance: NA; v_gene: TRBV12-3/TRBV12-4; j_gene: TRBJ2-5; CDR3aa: CASSLDPDRLGSRETQYF
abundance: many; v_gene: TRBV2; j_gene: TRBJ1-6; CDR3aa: CASSEEDTGLGSPLHF
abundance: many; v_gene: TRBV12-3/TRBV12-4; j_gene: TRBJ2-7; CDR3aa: CASSSGSASYEQYF
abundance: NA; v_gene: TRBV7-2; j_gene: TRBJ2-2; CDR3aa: CASTLSSANTGELFF
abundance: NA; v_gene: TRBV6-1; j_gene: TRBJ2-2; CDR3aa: CASSPIAGLNTGELFF
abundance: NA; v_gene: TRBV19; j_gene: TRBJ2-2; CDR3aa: CASSIWDARAWELFF
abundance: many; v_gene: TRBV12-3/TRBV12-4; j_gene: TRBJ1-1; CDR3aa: CASVAGPHNTEAFF
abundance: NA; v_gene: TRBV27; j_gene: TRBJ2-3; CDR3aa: CASSLSQRATQYF
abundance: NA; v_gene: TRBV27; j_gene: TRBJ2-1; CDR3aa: CASGTGGFPEEQFF
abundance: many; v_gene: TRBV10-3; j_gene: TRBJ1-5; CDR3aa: CAISESGGNQPQHF
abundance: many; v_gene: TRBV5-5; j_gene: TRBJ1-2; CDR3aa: CASSFSDYGYTF
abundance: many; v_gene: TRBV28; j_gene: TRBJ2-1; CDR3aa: CASNQPPSYNEQFF
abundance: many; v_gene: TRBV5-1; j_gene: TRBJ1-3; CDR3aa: CASSSSDRASGNTIYF
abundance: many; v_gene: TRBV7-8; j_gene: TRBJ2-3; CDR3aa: CASSRQPRTSGGADTQYF
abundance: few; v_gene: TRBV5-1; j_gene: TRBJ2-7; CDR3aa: CASSLGRESYEQYF